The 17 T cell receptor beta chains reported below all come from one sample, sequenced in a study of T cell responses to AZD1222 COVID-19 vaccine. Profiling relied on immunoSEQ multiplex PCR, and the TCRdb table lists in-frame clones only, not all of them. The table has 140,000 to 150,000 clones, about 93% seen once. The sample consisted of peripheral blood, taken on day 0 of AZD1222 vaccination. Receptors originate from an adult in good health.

CDR3 in DNA: TGTGCCAGTAGTATAGGCAGTCTCTACGAGCAGTACTTC. It is translated as CASSIGSLYEQYF. The rearrangement uses TRBV19 and TRBJ2-7, with D uncertain. Deletions cut 1 base from V and 3 bases from J, with 7 bases between. The CDR3 is made up of 13 amino acids. Germline CDR1 reads LNHDA; CDR2 reads SQIVND (reference sequence).

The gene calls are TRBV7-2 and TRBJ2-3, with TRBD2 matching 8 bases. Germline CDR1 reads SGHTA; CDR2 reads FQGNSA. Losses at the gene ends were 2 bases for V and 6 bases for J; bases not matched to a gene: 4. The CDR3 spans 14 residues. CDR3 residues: CASSLLGGRDTQYF. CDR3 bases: TGTGCCAGCAGCTTACTTGGCGGGAGGGATACGCAGTATTTT.

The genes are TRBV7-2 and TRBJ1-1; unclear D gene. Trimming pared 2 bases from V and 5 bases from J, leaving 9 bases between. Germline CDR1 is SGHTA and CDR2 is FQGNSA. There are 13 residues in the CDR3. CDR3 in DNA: TGTGCCAGCAGCTTAATGGTTCGTACTGAAGCTTTCTTT. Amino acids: CASSLMVRTEAFF.

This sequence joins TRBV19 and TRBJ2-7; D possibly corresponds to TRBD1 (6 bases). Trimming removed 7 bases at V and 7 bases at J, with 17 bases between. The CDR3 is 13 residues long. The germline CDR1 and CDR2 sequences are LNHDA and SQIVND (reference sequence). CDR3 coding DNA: TGTGCCAGTAAAGGGGACACGGAGAGGGAGCAGTACTTC. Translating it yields CASKGDTEREQYF.

The CDR3 coding sequence is TGTGCCAGCAGCTTAGAGTATGGGACAGGGGAGGTGGCCGGGGAGCTGTTTTTT. This codes for CASSLEYGTGEVAGELFF. The V gene is TRBV7-8, the J gene TRBJ2-2; TRBD1 aligns across 10 bases. V lost 1 base, J lost 6 bases, and 11 bases stayed unmatched. Germline lookup yields CDR1 SGHVS and CDR2 FQNEAQ. This CDR3 has 18 residues. The complete variable domain, with remaining parts taken from reference TRBV7-8 and TRBJ2-2, reads GAGVSQSPRYKVAKRGQDVALRCDPISGHVSLFWYQQALGQGPEFLTYFQNEAQLDKSGLPSDRFFAERPEGSVSTLKIQRTQQEDSAVYLCASSLEYGTGEVAGELFFGEGSRLTVL.

Here the CDR3 DNA reads TGTGCCAGCAGTTCCCCCCAGCTAGCGGGAAGCACCGGGGAGCTGTTTTTT. Translation: CASSSPQLAGSTGELFF. The chain has TRBV27 and TRBJ2-2; the match to TRBD2 covers 9 bases. Per germline, CDR1 MNHEY and CDR2 SMNVEV (reference sequence). V lost 4 bases, J lost 4 bases, and 10 bases stayed unmatched. This CDR3 region has 17 residues.

The CDR3 sequence is CASSLLGGSPYTDTQYF. The CDR3 coding sequence is TGTGCCAGCAGTTTGTTGGGGGGATCTCCTTACACAGATACGCAGTATTTT. The V and J genes are TRBV28 and TRBJ2-3; D might be TRBD2 (6 bases). CDR3 length: 17 amino acids. V lost 3 bases, J lost 2 bases, and 18 bases lay in between. The germline gives CDR1 MDHEN, CDR2 SYDVKM.

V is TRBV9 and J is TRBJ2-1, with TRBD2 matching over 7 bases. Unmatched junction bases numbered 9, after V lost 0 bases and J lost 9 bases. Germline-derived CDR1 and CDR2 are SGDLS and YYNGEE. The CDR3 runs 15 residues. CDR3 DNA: TGTGCCAGCAGCGTAGATCTAGCGGCCTCGGGTGAGCAGTTCTTC. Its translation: CASSVDLAASGEQFF.

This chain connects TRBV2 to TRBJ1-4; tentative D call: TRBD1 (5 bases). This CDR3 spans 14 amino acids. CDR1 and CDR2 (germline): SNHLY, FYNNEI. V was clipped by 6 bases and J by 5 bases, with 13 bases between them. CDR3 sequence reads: CASSLGGNNEKLFF. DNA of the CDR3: TGTGCCAGCAGCCTCGGGGGAAACAATGAAAAACTGTTTTTT. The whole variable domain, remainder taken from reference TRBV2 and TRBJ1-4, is EPEVTQTPSHQVTQMGQEVILRCVPISNHLYFYWYRQILGQKVEFLVSFYNNEISEKSEIFDDQFSVERPDGSNFTLKIRSTKLEDSAMYFCASSLGGNNEKLFFGSGTQLSVL.

The CDR3 DNA reads as TGTGCCTGGAGTGTACTTTCCAGGGCTCAGCCCCAGCATTTT. It is translated as CAWSVLSRAQPQHF. This rearrangement joins TRBV30 to TRBJ1-5; weak D call: TRBD1 (5 bases). The CDR3 totals 14 residues. V shed 0 bases and J shed 6 bases, with 12 bases lying between them. The V gene's germline CDR1 is GTSNPN and CDR2 SVGIG (reference sequence).

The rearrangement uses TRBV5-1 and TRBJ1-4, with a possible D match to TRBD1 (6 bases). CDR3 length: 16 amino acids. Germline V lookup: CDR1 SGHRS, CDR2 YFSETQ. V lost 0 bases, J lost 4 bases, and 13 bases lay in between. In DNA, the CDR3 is TGCGCCAGCAGCTTGGCCGAAGGCAGGGGTAATGAAAAACTGTTTTTT. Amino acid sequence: CASSLAEGRGNEKLFF.

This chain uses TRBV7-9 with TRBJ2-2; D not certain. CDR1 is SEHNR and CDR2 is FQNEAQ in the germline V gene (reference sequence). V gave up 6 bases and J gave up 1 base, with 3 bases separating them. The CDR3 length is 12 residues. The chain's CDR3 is CASSWNTGELFF. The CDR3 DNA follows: TGTGCCAGCAGTTGGAACACCGGGGAGCTGTTTTTT.

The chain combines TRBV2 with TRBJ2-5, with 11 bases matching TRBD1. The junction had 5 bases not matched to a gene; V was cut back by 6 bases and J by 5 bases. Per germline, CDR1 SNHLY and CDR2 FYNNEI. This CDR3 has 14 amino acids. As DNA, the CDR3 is TGTGCCAGCAGCCGTGGGACAGGGGGGGAGACCCAGTACTTC. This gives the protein CASSRGTGGETQYF.

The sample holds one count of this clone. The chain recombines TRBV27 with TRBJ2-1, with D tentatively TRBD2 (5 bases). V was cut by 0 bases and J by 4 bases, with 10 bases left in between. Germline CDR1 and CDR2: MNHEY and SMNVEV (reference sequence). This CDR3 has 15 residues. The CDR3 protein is CASSLSGSTYNEQFF. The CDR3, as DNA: TGTGCCAGCAGTTTATCGGGGAGTACTTACAATGAGCAGTTCTTC.

The CDR3 DNA reads as TGTGCCAGTAGTAGATTGGGGGGCGGCACAGATACGCAGTATTTT. Protein: CASSRLGGGTDTQYF. The chain is built from TRBV19 and TRBJ2-3; D tentatively reads TRBD1 or TRBD2 (6 bases each). Germline-derived CDR1 and CDR2 are LNHDA and SQIVND (reference sequence). V was cut by 4 bases and J by 1 base, with 12 bases left in between. The CDR3 has 15 amino acids. Based on the CDR3 plus reference TRBV19 and TRBJ2-3, the full variable domain is DGGITQSPKYLFRKEGQNVTLSCEQNLNHDAMYWYRQDPGQGLRLIYYSQIVNDFQKGDIAEGYSVSREKKESFPLTVTSAQKNPTAFYLCASSRLGGGTDTQYFGPGTRLTVL.

In nucleotides, the CDR3 is TGCGCCAGCAGCTTGGAGACAGTTTACGAGCAGTACTTC. Its protein is CASSLETVYEQYF. The chain uses TRBV5-1 and TRBJ2-7; a possible D gene is TRBD1 (5 bases). The CDR3 has 13 residues. The germline V gene encodes CDR1 SGHRS and CDR2 YFSETQ. V dropped 0 bases and J dropped 4 bases, with 8 bases sitting between them.

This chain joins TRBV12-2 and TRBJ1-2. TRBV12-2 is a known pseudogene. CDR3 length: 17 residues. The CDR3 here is CASRLAGGGLSNYGYTF. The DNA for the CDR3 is TGTGCAAGTCGCTTAGCGGGGGGCGGCCTCTCTAACTATGGCTACACCTTC.